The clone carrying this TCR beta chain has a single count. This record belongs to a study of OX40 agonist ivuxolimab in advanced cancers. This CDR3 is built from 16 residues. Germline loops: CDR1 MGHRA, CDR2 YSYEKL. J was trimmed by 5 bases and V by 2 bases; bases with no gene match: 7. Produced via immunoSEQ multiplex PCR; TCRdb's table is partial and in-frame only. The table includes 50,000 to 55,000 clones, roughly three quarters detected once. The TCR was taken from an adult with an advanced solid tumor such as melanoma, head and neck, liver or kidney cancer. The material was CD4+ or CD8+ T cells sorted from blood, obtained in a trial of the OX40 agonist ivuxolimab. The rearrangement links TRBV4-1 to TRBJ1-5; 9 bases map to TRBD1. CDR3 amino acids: CASSQTMGQGDQPQHF. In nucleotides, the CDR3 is TGCGCCAGCAGCCAAACTATGGGACAGGGAGATCAGCCCCAGCATTTT.